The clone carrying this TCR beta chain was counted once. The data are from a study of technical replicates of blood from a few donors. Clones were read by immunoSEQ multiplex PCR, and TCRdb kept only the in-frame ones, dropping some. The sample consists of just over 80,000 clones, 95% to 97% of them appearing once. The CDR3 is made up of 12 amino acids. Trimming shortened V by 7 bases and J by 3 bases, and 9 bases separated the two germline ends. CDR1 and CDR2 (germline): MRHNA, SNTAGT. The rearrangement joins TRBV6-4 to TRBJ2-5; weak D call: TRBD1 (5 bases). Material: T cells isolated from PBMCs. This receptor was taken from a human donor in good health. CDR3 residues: CASIGAEETQYF. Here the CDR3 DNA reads TGTGCCAGCATAGGGGCAGAAGAGACCCAGTACTTC.